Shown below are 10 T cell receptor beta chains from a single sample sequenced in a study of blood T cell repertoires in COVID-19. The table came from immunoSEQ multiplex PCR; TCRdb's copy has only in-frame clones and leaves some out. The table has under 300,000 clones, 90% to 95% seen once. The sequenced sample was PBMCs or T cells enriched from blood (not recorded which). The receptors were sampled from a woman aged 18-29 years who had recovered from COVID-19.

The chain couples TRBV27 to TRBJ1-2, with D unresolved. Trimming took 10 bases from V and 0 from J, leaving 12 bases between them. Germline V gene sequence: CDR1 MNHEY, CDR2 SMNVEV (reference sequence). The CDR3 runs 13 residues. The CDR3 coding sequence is TGTGCCACGTCCCTAGGTTCTAACTATGGCTACACCTTC. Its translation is CATSLGSNYGYTF.

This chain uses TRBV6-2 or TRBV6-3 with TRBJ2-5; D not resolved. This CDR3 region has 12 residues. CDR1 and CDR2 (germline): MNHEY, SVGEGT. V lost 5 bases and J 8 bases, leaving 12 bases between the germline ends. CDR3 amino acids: CASSLESLTQYF. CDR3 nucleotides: TGTGCCAGCAGTCTTGAATCCCTAACCCAGTACTTC.

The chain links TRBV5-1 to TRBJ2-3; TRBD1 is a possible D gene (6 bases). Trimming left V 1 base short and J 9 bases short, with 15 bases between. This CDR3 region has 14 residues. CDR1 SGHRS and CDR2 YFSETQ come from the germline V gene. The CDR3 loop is CASSLSFGDTTQYF. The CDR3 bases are TGCGCCAGCAGCTTGTCCTTCGGGGACACGACGCAGTATTTT.

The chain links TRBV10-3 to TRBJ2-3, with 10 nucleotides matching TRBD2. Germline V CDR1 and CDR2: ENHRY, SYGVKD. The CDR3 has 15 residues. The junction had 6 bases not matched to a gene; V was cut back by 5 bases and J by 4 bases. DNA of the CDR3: TGTGCCATCAGTTCGCTAGCGGGAGAAGCAGATACGCAGTATTTT. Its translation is CAISSLAGEADTQYF.

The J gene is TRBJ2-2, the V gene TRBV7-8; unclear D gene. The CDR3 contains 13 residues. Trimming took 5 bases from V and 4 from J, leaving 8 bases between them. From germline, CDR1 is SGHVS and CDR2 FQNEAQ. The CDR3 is CASSVPSTGELFF. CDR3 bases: TGTGCCAGCAGCGTCCCGAGCACCGGGGAGCTGTTTTTT.

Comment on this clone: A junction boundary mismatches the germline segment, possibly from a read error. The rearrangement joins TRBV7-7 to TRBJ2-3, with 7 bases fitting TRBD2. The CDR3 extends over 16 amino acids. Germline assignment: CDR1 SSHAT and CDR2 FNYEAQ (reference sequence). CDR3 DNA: TGTGCTAGCAGCCCCGGCGGGAGAGTGGCGACAGATACGCAGTATTTT. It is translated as CASSPGGRVATDTQYF.

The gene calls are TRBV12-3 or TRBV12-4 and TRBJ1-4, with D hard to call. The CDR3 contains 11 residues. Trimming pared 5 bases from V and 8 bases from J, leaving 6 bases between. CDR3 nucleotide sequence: TGTGCCAGCAGTACCGGGGAAAAACTGTTTTTT. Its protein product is CASSTGEKLFF.

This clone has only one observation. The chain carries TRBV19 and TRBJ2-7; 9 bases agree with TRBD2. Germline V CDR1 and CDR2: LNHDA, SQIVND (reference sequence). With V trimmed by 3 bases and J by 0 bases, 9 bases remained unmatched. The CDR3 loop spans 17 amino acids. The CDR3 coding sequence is TGTGCCAGTAGTATCATCGCGCTAGCGGGGAACTCCTACGAGCAGTACTTC. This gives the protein CASSIIALAGNSYEQYF.

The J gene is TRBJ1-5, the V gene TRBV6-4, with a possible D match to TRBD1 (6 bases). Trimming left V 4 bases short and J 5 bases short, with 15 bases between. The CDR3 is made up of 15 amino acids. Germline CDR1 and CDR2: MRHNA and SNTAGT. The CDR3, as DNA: TGTGCCAGCAGTGCCTCAGGGGAGGGGGATCAGCCCCAGCATTTT. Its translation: CASSASGEGDQPQHF.

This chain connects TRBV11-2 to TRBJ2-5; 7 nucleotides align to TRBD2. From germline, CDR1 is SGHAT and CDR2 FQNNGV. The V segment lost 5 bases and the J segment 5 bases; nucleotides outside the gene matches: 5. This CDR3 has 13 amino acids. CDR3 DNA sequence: TGTGCCAGCAGCCTACTAGCGAGGGAGACCCAGTACTTC. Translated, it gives CASSLLARETQYF.